The T cell receptor (beta chain) under discussion was sequenced for a study of beta chain features in type 1 diabetes. On the study more broadly: Sorted cells numbering over 95,000,000 were examined across all samples. The study's findings and limits: Among patients, naive, central memory and Treg TCRB repertoires appeared more similar than among healthy donors.

CDR1 and CDR2 (germline): MNHEY, SMNVEV (reference sequence). The V and J ends lost 6 bases and 6 bases, in that order; junction bases with no gene match: 10. The CDR3 is 15 amino acids. Expressed TCRB transcripts were sequenced, since all the RNA that had been isolated was reverse transcribed. TCRdb keeps only in-frame clones here, not all; method: immunoSEQ multiplex PCR. Among 300,000 to 400,000 clones listed, approximately 8.2% were seen once. This clone was seen a few times. Its antigen is still unknown. This receptor was identified in a young woman in good health. The chain links TRBV27 to TRBJ1-5; 8 nucleotides align to TRBD1. Material: central memory CD4+ T cells from blood. CDR3 loop: CASRGSGTGSQPQHF. CDR3 DNA sequence: TGTGCCAGCAGGGGATCCGGGACAGGCAGTCAGCCCCAGCATTTT.